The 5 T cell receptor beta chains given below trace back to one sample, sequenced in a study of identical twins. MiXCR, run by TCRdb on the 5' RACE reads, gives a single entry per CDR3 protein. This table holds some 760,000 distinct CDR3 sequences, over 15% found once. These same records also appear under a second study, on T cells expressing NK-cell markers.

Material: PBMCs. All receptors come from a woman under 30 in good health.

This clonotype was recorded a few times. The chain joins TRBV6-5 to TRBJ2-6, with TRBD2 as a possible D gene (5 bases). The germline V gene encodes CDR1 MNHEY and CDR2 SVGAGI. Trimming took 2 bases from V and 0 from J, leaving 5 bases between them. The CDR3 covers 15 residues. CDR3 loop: CASSYRDSGANVLTF. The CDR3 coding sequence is TGTGCCAGCAGTTACCGGGACTCTGGGGCCAACGTCCTGACTTTC.

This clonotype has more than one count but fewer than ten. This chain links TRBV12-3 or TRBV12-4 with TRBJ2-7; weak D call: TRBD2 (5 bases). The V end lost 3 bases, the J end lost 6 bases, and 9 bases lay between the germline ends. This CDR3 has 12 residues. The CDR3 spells CASSFTRAEQYF. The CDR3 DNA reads TGTGCCAGCAGTTTTACTAGGGCCGAGCAGTACTTC.

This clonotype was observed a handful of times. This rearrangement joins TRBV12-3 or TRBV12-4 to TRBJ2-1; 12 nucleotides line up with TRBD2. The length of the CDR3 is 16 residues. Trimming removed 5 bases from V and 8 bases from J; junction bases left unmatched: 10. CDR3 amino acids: CASSPPRSSGRDEQFF. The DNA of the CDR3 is TGTGCCAGCAGTCCCCCCCGTTCTAGCGGGAGGGATGAGCAGTTCTTC.

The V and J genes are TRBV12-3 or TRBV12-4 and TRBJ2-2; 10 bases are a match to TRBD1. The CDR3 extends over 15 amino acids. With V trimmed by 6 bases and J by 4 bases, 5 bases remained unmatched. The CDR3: CASSSWTGGTGELFF. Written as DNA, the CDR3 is TGTGCCAGCAGCTCATGGACAGGGGGCACCGGGGAGCTGTTTTTT.

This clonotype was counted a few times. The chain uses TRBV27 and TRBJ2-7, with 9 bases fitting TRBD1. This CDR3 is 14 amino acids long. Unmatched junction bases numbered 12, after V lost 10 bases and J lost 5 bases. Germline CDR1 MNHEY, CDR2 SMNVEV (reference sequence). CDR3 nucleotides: TGTGCCACCCAAATCGAAACAGGGGGCCACGAGCAGTACTTC. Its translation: CATQIETGGHEQYF.